A single sample gave rise to the 28 T cell receptor beta chains below, sequenced in a study of Graves' ophthalmopathy and Graves' hyperthyroidism. From RNA, the CDR3 regions of TCR beta chains were amplified and sequenced. RT-PCR was first run with HTBI primers, then multiplex PCR in a second round. TCRdb processed the multiplex PCR reads anew with MiXCR; each CDR3 protein has one entry. The table includes roughly 350,000 distinct CDR3 sequences, about 15% detected once. Sequencing input: peripheral blood. These receptors originate from an adult woman with stable Graves' hyperthyroidism.

This clonotype was picked up many times. J is TRBJ2-7 and V is TRBV12-3 or TRBV12-4, with D perhaps matching TRBD2 (6 bases). V was shortened by 4 bases and J by 2 bases, with 12 bases between the two germline ends. This CDR3 is built from 14 residues. The CDR3 nucleotides read TGTGCCAGCAGTTGGGGAGGACTAACCTACGAGCAGTACTTC. It is translated as CASSWGGLTYEQYF.

This clonotype occurred many times. The genes are TRBV2 and TRBJ2-7; 7 bases are shared with TRBD2. CDR3 length equals 13 residues. The trim removed 4 bases at V and 3 bases at J, leaving 3 bases unmatched. The germline gives CDR1 SNHLY, CDR2 FYNNEI. The CDR3 is CASSGPSGYEQYF. In DNA form, the CDR3 reads TGTGCCAGCAGTGGCCCTAGCGGCTACGAGCAGTACTTC. Filled out from reference TRBV2 and TRBJ2-7, the complete variable domain reads EPEVTQTPSHQVTQMGQEVILRCVPISNHLYFYWYRQILGQKVEFLVSFYNNEISEKSEIFDDQFSVERPDGSNFTLKIRSTKLEDSAMYFCASSGPSGYEQYFGPGTRLTVT.

This clonotype was picked up many times. The J gene is TRBJ2-7, the V gene TRBV12-3 or TRBV12-4, with a tentative D call TRBD2 (6 bases). V was shortened by 3 bases and J by 4 bases, with 13 bases between the two germline ends. There are 14 residues in the CDR3. CDR3 amino acids: CASSFWTREYEQYF. As DNA, the CDR3 is TGTGCCAGCAGTTTTTGGACTCGGGAGTACGAGCAGTACTTC.

At least ten counts were recorded for this clonotype. CDR3 region: CASSLLAMASYEQYF. CDR3 bases: TGTGCCAGCAGCCTCCTCGCAATGGCCTCCTACGAGCAGTACTTC. V gene TRBV7-8 combines with J gene TRBJ2-7; no clear D. The CDR3 sequence is 15 residues long. CDR1 SGHVS and CDR2 FQNEAQ come from the germline V gene. Trimming pared 5 bases from V and 0 bases from J, leaving 14 bases between.

This clonotype was detected many times. The CDR3 loop is CASSLLTGGRNIQYF. The CDR3 coding sequence is TGTGCCAGCAGTTTACTGACAGGGGGCCGGAACATTCAGTACTTC. V usage is TRBV12-3 or TRBV12-4 and J usage is TRBJ2-4; 10 bases map to TRBD1. The CDR3 extends over 15 amino acids. Trimming removed 2 bases from V and 7 bases from J; junction bases left unmatched: 5.

V gene TRBV10-3 combines with J gene TRBJ2-2, with 8 bases fitting TRBD2. Trimming at V came to 0 bases and at J to 1 base, leaving 4 bases not matched to a gene. The CDR3 is made up of 17 amino acids. The V gene's germline CDR1 is ENHRY and CDR2 SYGVKD. The CDR3 loop is CAISESELAVNTGELFF. The CDR3 coding sequence is TGTGCCATCAGTGAGTCGGAACTAGCGGTGAACACCGGGGAGCTGTTTTTT.

This clonotype was detected ten times or more. V gene TRBV28 combines with J gene TRBJ1-1; D call uncertain. The CDR3 loop spans 14 amino acids. Germline CDR1 reads MDHEN; CDR2 reads SYDVKM. V lost 2 bases, J lost 5 bases, and 12 bases lay in between. In DNA, the CDR3 is TGTGCCAGCAGTTTACCCTACGGGCGGACTGAAGCTTTCTTT. The encoded protein is CASSLPYGRTEAFF.

As for this clonotype: Possible read error: a much larger clone is one base away. This chain uses TRBV19 with TRBJ1-1; a possible D gene is TRBD1 (5 bases). Germline V gives CDR1 LNHDA, CDR2 SQIVND (reference sequence). The CDR3 runs to 13 residues. The CDR3 DNA is TGTGCCAGTAGTACCATGGCGGACACTGAATCTTTCTTT. This gives the protein CASSTMADTESFF. Looking up the rest from reference TRBV19 and TRBJ1-1 gives the full variable domain: DGGITQSPKYLFRKEGQNVTLSCEQNLNHDAMYWYRQDPGQGLRLIYYSQIVNDFQKGDIAEGYSVSREKKESFPLTVTSAQKNPTAFYLCASSTMADTESFFGQGTRLTVV.

This clonotype was recorded many times. V is TRBV11-2 and J is TRBJ2-4, with D perhaps TRBD1 (5 bases). Trimming left V 5 bases short and J 7 bases short, with 21 bases between. CDR1 and CDR2 from the germline V gene are SGHAT and FQNNGV. This CDR3 has 16 amino acids. The CDR3 reads CASSPTAGGSGNIQYF. CDR3 nucleotides: TGTGCCAGCAGCCCCACAGCTGGCGGTTCAGGGAACATTCAGTACTTC. Filled out from reference TRBV11-2 and TRBJ2-4, the complete variable domain reads EAGVAQSPRYKIIEKRQSVAFWCNPISGHATLYWYQQILGQGPKLLIQFQNNGVVDDSQLPKDRFSAERLKGVDSTLKIQPAKLEDSAVYLCASSPTAGGSGNIQYFGAGTRLSVL.

This clonotype was seen repeatedly, ten times or more. This chain connects TRBV12-3 or TRBV12-4 to TRBJ1-1, with D possibly being TRBD1 (5 bases). The CDR3 extends over 13 amino acids. Trimming removed 5 bases at V and 3 bases at J, with 10 bases between. DNA for the CDR3: TGTGCCAGCAGTCGATTCAGGGACACTGAAGCTTTCTTT. Translating gives CASSRFRDTEAFF.

Many counts were recorded for this clonotype. This chain joins TRBV19 and TRBJ2-7, with TRBD2 identical over 10 bases. Per the germline V gene, CDR1 is LNHDA and CDR2 is SQIVND (reference sequence). V was pared by 3 bases and J by 0 bases, with 2 bases of the junction left unmatched. CDR3 length equals 15 residues. The CDR3 protein is CASSITSGISYEQYF. The DNA for the CDR3 is TGTGCCAGTAGTATTACTAGCGGGATCTCCTACGAGCAGTACTTC.

There are many counts of this clonotype. The chain joins TRBV28 to TRBJ2-7, with a tentative D call TRBD2 (6 bases). CDR1 and CDR2 from the germline V gene are MDHEN and SYDVKM. This CDR3 region has 13 residues. Trimming removed 5 bases from V and 10 bases from J, with 18 bases in between. CDR3 in amino acids: CASSTPGLRQQYF. CDR3 bases: TGTGCCAGCAGTACGCCGGGACTGCGGCAACAGTACTTC.

This clonotype appeared many times. The chain is built from TRBV20-1 and TRBJ1-5; D not resolved. The V end lost 0 bases, the J end lost 6 bases, and 6 bases lay between the germline ends. From germline, CDR1 is DFQATT and CDR2 SNEGSKA (reference sequence). This CDR3 region has 12 residues. The chain's CDR3 is CSAREAFQPQHF. Here the CDR3 DNA reads TGCAGTGCTAGAGAGGCGTTTCAGCCCCAGCATTTT.

Concerning this clonotype itself: A much larger clone is a single base away; this may be a read error. This sequence joins TRBV7-3 and TRBJ1-1; TRBD1 is a possible D gene (5 bases). The CDR3 runs 15 residues. CDR1 is SGHTA and CDR2 is FQGTGA in the germline V gene. Trimming cost V 5 bases and J 1 base, with 14 bases left between them. The CDR3 protein is CASSEIDRPNTEAFF. The CDR3 DNA sequence: TGTGCCAGCAGCGAAATAGACAGACCGAACACTGAAGCTTTCTTT.

The chain combines TRBV3-1 with TRBJ2-5; a weak D match, TRBD1 (6 bases). The length of the CDR3 is 14 residues. Germline V CDR1 and CDR2: LGHDT, YNNKEL (reference sequence). V lost 0 bases, J lost 5 bases, and 10 bases lay in between. DNA for the CDR3: TGTGCCAGCAGCCAAGATTGGCAGGGGGAGACCCAGTACTTC. Translating it yields CASSQDWQGETQYF.

This clonotype was picked up many times. CDR3 loop: CSARDARGTEAFF. The DNA of the CDR3 is TGCAGTGCTAGAGATGCCAGGGGCACTGAAGCTTTCTTT. V is TRBV20-1 and J is TRBJ1-1, with D possibly matching TRBD1 (6 bases). The V end lost 0 bases, the J end lost 4 bases, and 9 bases lay between the germline ends. Germline V gene sequence: CDR1 DFQATT, CDR2 SNEGSKA (reference sequence). The CDR3 is 13 amino acids.

This clonotype was observed at least ten times. The chain uses TRBV27 and TRBJ2-7; the match to TRBD1 covers 7 bases. V shed 6 bases and J 0 bases; nucleotides not matched to a gene: 8. From germline, CDR1 is MNHEY and CDR2 SMNVEV (reference sequence). The CDR3 is 15 residues long. The CDR3 region is CASRQDRAISYEQYF. CDR3 DNA sequence: TGTGCCAGCAGGCAAGACAGGGCGATCTCCTACGAGCAGTACTTC.

This clonotype has at least ten counts. The chain uses TRBV11-2 and TRBJ2-7; possibly TRBD2 for D (6 bases). Trimming took 4 bases from V and 4 from J, leaving 14 bases between them. Germline V CDR1 and CDR2: SGHAT, FQNNGV. The CDR3 runs 14 residues. CDR3 nucleotides: TGTGCCAGCAGCTACCTGGGACTGGGATACGAGCAGTACTTC. Amino acid sequence: CASSYLGLGYEQYF.

This clonotype was counted many times. The chain has TRBV7-9 and TRBJ1-5; tentatively, D is TRBD1 (5 bases). CDR1 and CDR2 (germline): SEHNR, FQNEAQ (reference sequence). CDR3 length equals 12 residues. V gave up 5 bases and J gave up 9 bases, with 11 bases separating them. The CDR3 nucleotides read TGTGCCAGCAGCCAACCAGGGTGGCCCCAGCATTTT. Translating gives CASSQPGWPQHF.

This clonotype was seen a single time. A much larger clone is a single base away; this may be a read error. The CDR3 loop is CASSKTGGPYEQYV. The CDR3 bases are TGCGCCAGCAGCAAGACAGGGGGCCCCTACGAGCAGTACGTC. The V call is TRBV4-1, the J call TRBJ2-7; 10 bases match TRBD1. The V segment lost 5 bases and the J segment 2 bases; nucleotides outside the gene matches: 3. Germline values: CDR1 MGHRA, CDR2 YSYEKL. The CDR3 runs to 14 residues.

This clonotype was detected ten times or more. CDR3 loop: CASSISSYEQYF. DNA of the CDR3: TGTGCCAGCAGTATCAGCTCCTACGAGCAGTACTTC. V gene TRBV12-3 or TRBV12-4 combines with J gene TRBJ2-7; D not resolved. This CDR3 has 12 amino acids. Between the trimmed V and J ends, which lost 5 bases and 0 bases, there was a span of 5 bases.

This clonotype showed up many times. This chain uses TRBV12-3 or TRBV12-4 with TRBJ2-4, with a possible D match to TRBD1 (6 bases). Between the trimmed V and J ends, which lost 3 bases and 1 base, there was a span of 13 bases. CDR3 length: 16 amino acids. Here the CDR3 reads CASSFDPGAAKNIQYF. The CDR3 DNA reads as TGTGCCAGCAGTTTCGACCCAGGGGCGGCCAAAAACATTCAGTACTTC.

In its sample, this clonotype was seen many times. J is TRBJ1-2 and V is TRBV19; D is possibly TRBD1 (5 bases). Trimming pared 3 bases from V and 6 bases from J, leaving 14 bases between. Germline V lookup: CDR1 LNHDA, CDR2 SQIVND (reference sequence). The CDR3 is made up of 14 amino acids. CDR3 nucleotides: TGTGCCAGTAGTATGGGAGGGGCCCGGGATGGCTACACCTTC. Its translation: CASSMGGARDGYTF.

The J gene is TRBJ2-2, the V gene TRBV19; 7 bases map to TRBD1. Germline V gene lookup returns CDR1 LNHDA and CDR2 SQIVND (reference sequence). This CDR3 contains 16 residues. J was trimmed by 0 bases and V by 1 base; bases with no gene match: 2. The CDR3 sequence: CASSIVGQTNTGELFF. CDR3 nucleotides: TGTGCCAGTAGTATAGTGGGACAGACGAACACCGGGGAGCTGTTTTTT.

At least ten counts were recorded for this clonotype. The chain has TRBV24-1 and TRBJ2-5; TRBD1 matches 10 bases. The junction had 5 bases not matched to a gene; V was cut back by 2 bases and J by 6 bases. CDR3 length: 15 residues. Germline V gene data show CDR1 as KGHDR and CDR2 as SFDVKD. CDR3 bases: TGTGCCACCAGTGATTCTCGACAGGGGGCGAAGACCCAGTACTTC. Translating gives CATSDSRQGAKTQYF.

The chain has TRBV11-2 and TRBJ2-5; maybe TRBD1 (5 bases). Germline V gene sequence: CDR1 SGHAT, CDR2 FQNNGV. This CDR3 has 14 residues. With 1 base removed from V and 4 bases from J, the gap between germline ends came to 10 bases. CDR3 protein: CASSLVAGLETQYF. CDR3 nucleotide sequence: TGTGCCAGCAGCTTAGTGGCAGGGCTAGAGACCCAGTACTTC.

This clonotype came up many times. The germline gene is not matched at one end of the junction; a read error may be the cause. This chain uses TRBV28 with TRBJ2-4; no clear D. CDR3 length: 16 amino acids. The germline gives CDR1 MDHEN, CDR2 SYDVKM. The CDR3 region is CASSLSGEGAKNIKYF. The DNA of the CDR3 is TGTGCCAGCAGTTTGAGTGGGGAAGGAGCCAAAAACATTAAGTACTTC.

This clonotype was detected many times. The CDR3 bases are TGTGCCAGCAGTTGGACTAGCGGGACCCAGGAGCAGTACTTC. It codes for CASSWTSGTQEQYF. The chain couples TRBV28 to TRBJ2-7; 12 nucleotides align to TRBD2. The V gene's germline CDR1 is MDHEN and CDR2 SYDVKM. Trimming took 4 bases from V and 7 from J; bases not matched to a gene: 5. This CDR3 has 14 amino acids.